The sequence of this T cell receptor (beta chain) was determined in a study of T and B cells in COVID-19 patients. Each TRB amplification used roughly 250-550 ng of genomic DNA from blood. This clonotype rates as medium-sized (0.01 to 0.1%). Multiplex PCR with BIOMED2 TRB-A/B primer pools amplified TRB rearrangements. TCRdb recomputed calls from the multiplex PCR reads with MiXCR, one row per CDR3 protein. The sample holds approximately 9,000 distinct CDR3 sequences, roughly 31% seen once. This CDR3 spans 14 amino acids. Trimming took off 2 bases at V and 8 bases at J, with 13 bases between the two ends. Germline lookup yields CDR1 MNHEY and CDR2 SVGAGI.

Material for sequencing was blood. The receptor was derived from a human donor who had recovered from COVID-19. The gene calls are TRBV6-5 and TRBJ2-1; possibly TRBD2 for D (6 bases). CDR3 amino acids: CASSYRLEVYEQFF. The CDR3 nucleotides read TGTGCCAGCAGTTACCGACTAGAAGTCTATGAGCAGTTCTTC.